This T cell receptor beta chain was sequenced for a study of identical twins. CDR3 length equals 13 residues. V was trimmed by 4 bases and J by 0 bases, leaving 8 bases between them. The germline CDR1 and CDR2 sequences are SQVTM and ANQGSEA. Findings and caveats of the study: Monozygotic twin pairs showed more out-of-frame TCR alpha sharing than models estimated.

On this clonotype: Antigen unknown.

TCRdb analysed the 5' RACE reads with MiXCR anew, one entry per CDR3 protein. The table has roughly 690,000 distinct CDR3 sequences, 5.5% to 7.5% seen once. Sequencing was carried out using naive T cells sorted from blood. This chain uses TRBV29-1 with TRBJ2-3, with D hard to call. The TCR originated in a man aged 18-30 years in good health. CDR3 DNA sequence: TGCAGCGTTGGTCGCGTTAGCACAGATACGCAGTATTTT. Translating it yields CSVGRVSTDTQYF.